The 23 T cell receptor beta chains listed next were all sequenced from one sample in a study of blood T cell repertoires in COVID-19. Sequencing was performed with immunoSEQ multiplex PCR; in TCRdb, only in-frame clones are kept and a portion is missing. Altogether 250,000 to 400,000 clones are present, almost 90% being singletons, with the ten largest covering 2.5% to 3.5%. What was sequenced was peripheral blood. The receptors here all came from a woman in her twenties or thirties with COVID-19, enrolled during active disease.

CDR3 loop: CASSILSTGRNQPQHF. The CDR3 DNA reads as TGTGCCAGTAGTATTTTGAGCACAGGGCGGAATCAGCCCCAGCATTTT. The chain is built from TRBV19 and TRBJ1-5; D might be TRBD1 (6 bases). Germline-derived CDR1 and CDR2 are LNHDA and SQIVND (reference sequence). The CDR3 length is 16 residues. The ends were cut back, 3 bases at V and 4 bases at J, with 16 bases in the middle.

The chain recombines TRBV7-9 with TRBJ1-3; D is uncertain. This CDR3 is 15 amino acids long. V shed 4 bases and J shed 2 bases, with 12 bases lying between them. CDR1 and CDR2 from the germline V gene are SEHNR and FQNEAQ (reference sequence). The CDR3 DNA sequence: TGTGCCAGCAGCTCATCAGGCCTTACTGGAAACACCATATATTTT. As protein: CASSSSGLTGNTIYF.

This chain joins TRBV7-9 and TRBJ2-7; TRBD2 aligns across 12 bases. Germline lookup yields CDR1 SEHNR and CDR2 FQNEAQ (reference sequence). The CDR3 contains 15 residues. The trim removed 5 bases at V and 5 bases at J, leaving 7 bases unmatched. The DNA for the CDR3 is TGTGCCAGCAGCCCGACTAGCGGGAGACCCCACGAGCAGTACTTC. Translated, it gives CASSPTSGRPHEQYF.

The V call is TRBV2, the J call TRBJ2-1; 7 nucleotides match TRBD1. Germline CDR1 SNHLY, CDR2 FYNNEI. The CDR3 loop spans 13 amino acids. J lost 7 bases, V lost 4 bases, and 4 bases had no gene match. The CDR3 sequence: CASSGEGANEQFF. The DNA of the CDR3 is TGTGCCAGCAGTGGCGAGGGGGCGAATGAGCAGTTCTTC. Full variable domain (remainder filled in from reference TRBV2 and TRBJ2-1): EPEVTQTPSHQVTQMGQEVILRCVPISNHLYFYWYRQILGQKVEFLVSFYNNEISEKSEIFDDQFSVERPDGSNFTLKIRSTKLEDSAMYFCASSGEGANEQFFGPGTRLTVL.

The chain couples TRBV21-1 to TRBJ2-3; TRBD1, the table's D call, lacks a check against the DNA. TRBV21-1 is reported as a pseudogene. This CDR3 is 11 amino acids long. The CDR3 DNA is TGTGCCAGCACCACAGGGCATACGCAGTATTTT. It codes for CASTTGHTQYF.

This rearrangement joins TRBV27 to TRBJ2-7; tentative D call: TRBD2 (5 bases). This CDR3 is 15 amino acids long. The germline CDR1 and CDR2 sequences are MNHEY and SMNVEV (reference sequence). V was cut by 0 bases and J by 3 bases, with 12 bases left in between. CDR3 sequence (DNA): TGTGCCAGCAGTTTATCGGCTAGCCCATTCTACGAGCAGTACTTC. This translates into CASSLSASPFYEQYF.

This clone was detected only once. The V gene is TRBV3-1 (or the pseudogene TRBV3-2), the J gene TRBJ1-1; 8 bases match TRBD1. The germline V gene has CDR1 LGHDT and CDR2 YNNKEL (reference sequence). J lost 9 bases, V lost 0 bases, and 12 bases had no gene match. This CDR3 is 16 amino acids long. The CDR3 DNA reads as TGTGCCAGCAGCCAAGATCGTGCGCAGGGGGCGCGAAAAGCTTTCTTT. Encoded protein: CASSQDRAQGARKAFF.

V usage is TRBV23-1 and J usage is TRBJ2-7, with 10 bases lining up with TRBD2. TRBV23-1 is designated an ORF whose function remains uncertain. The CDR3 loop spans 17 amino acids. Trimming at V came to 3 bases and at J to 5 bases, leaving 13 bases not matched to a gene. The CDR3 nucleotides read TGCGCCAGCAGTCACGCCGCGCTAGCGGGAGAAACCGACGAGCAGTACTTC. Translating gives CASSHAALAGETDEQYF.

CDR3 nucleotides: TGTGCCAGCTCACCAGGGCAGGGCAGCACCTACGAGCAGTACTTC. This codes for CASSPGQGSTYEQYF. This rearrangement joins TRBV18 to TRBJ2-7; possibly TRBD1 for D (5 bases). In germline, CDR1 is KGHSH, CDR2 LQKENI. The CDR3 contains 15 residues. Trimming removed 2 bases at V and 2 bases at J, with 13 bases between.

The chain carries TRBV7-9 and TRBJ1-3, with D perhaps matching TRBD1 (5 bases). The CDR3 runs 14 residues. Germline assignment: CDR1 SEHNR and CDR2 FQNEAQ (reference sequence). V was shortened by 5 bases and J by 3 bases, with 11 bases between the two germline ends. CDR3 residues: CASSEDSIGNTIYF. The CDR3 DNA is TGTGCCAGCAGCGAAGACAGTATTGGAAACACCATATATTTT.

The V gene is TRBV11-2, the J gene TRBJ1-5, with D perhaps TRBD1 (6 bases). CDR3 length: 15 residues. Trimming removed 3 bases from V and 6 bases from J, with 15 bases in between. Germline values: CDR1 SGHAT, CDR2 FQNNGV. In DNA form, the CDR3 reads TGTGCCAGCAGCTTCGGTACAGGGCTTCGTCAGCCCCAGCATTTT. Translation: CASSFGTGLRQPQHF.

The CDR3 here is CASRVPSAYEQYF. CDR3 in DNA: TGTGCCAGCAGAGTCCCCAGTGCCTACGAGCAGTACTTC. The chain combines TRBV6-5 with TRBJ2-7; D ambiguous. Trimming took 6 bases from V and 2 from J, leaving 11 bases between them. The length of the CDR3 is 13 residues. Germline V lookup: CDR1 MNHEY, CDR2 SVGAGI.

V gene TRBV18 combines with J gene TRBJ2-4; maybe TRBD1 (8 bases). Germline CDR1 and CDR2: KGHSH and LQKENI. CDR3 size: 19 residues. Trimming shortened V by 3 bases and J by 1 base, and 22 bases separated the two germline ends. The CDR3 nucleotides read TGTGCCAGCTCACCCCAGACAGGGGAGGGTCGTTGGGCCAAAAACATTCAGTACTTC. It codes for CASSPQTGEGRWAKNIQYF. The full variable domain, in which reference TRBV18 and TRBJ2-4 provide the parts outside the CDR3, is NAGVMQNPRHLVRRRGQEARLRCSPMKGHSHVYWYRQLPEEGLKFMVYLQKENIIDESGMPKERFSAEFPKEGPSILRIQQVVRGDSAAYFCASSPQTGEGRWAKNIQYFGAGTRLSVL.

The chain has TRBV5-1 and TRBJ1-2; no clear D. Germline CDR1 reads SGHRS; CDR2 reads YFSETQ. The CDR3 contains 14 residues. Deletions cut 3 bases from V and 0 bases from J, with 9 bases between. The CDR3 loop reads CASSSTEANYGYTF. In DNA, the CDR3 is TGCGCCAGCAGCTCGACGGAGGCTAACTATGGCTACACCTTC.

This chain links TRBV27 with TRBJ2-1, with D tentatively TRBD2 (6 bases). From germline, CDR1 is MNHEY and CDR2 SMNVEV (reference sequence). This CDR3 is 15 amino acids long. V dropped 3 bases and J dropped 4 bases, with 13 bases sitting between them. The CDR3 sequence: CASSFTTREYNEQFF. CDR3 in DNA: TGTGCCAGCAGTTTCACCACCCGGGAGTACAATGAGCAGTTCTTC.

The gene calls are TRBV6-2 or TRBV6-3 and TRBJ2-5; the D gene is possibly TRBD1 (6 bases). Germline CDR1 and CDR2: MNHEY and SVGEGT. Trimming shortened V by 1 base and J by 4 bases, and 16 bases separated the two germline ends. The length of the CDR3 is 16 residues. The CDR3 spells CASSYWGTLRRETQYF. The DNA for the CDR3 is TGTGCCAGCAGTTACTGGGGGACACTCAGGCGAGAGACCCAGTACTTC.

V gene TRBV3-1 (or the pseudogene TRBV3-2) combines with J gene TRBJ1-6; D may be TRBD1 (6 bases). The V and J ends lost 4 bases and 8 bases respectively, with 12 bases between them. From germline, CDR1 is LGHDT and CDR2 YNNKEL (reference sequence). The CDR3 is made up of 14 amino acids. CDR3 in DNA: TGTGCCAGCAGCCCGGACAGTTTTTATTCACCCCTCCACTTT. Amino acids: CASSPDSFYSPLHF.

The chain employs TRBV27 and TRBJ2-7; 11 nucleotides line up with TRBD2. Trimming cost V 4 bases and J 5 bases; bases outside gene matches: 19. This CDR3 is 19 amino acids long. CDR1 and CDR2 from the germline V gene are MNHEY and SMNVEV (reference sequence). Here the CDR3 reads CASSSLTGTSGIRGHEQYF. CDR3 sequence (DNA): TGTGCCAGCAGTTCGCTTACCGGGACTAGCGGAATAAGGGGCCACGAGCAGTACTTC.

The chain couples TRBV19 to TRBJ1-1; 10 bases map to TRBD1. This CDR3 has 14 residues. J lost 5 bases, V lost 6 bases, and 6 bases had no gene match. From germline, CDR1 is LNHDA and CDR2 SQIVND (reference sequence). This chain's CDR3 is CASSQTGGWTEAFF. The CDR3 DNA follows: TGTGCCAGTAGCCAGACAGGGGGCTGGACTGAAGCTTTCTTT. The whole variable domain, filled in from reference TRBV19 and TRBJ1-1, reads DGGITQSPKYLFRKEGQNVTLSCEQNLNHDAMYWYRQDPGQGLRLIYYSQIVNDFQKGDIAEGYSVSREKKESFPLTVTSAQKNPTAFYLCASSQTGGWTEAFFGQGTRLTVV.

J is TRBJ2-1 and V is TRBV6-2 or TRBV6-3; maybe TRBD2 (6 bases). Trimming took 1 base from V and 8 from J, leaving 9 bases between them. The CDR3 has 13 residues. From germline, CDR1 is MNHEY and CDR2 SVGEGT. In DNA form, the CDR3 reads TGTGCCAGCAGTTACTACCGACTAGATGAGCAGTTCTTC. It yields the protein CASSYYRLDEQFF.

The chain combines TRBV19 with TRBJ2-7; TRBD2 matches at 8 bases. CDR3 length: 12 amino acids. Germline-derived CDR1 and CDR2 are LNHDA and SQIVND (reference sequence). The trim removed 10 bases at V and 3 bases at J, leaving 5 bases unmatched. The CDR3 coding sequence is TGTGCCACTAGCGGGTCGGTCTACGAGCAGTACTTC. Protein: CATSGSVYEQYF.

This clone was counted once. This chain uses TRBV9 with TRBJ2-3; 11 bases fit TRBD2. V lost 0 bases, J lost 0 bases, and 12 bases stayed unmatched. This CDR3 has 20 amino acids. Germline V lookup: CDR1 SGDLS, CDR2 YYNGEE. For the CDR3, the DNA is TGTGCCAGCAGCGTAGAACTCCGTGGGACTAGCGGAGCTAGCACAGATACGCAGTATTTT. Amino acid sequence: CASSVELRGTSGASTDTQYF.

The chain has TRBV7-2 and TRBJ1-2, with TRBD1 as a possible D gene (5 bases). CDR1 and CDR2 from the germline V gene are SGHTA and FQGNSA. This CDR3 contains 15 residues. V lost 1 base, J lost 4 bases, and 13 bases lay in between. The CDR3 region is CASSLGGGGRYGYTF. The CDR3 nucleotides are TGTGCCAGCAGCTTAGGGGGCGGCGGACGCTATGGCTACACCTTC.